The sample holds one count of the clone carrying this T cell receptor beta chain. This entry is derived from a study of shared clonotypes between healthy human individuals. Terminally differentiated effector memory CD45RA+ cells were left out of the naive CD8 fraction, which was CD45RO-negative and positively selected for CCR7. V shed 7 bases and J shed 4 bases, with 13 bases lying between them. Looked up from germline, CDR1 is MNHNS and CDR2 is SASEGT. The CDR3 has 13 residues. Clones were read by immunoSEQ multiplex PCR, and TCRdb kept only the in-frame ones, dropping some. Of 1.5 million to 2.5 million clones listed, about 95% are singletons.

The sequenced material came from naive CD8+ T cells sorted from blood. The sequence came from a man between 18 and 29 years old in good health. The V call is TRBV6-1, the J call TRBJ2-5, with D tentatively TRBD1 or TRBD2 (5 bases each). This CDR3 reads CASKPGPGETQYF. The CDR3 nucleotides are TGTGCCAGCAAGCCGGGACCAGGAGAGACCCAGTACTTC.